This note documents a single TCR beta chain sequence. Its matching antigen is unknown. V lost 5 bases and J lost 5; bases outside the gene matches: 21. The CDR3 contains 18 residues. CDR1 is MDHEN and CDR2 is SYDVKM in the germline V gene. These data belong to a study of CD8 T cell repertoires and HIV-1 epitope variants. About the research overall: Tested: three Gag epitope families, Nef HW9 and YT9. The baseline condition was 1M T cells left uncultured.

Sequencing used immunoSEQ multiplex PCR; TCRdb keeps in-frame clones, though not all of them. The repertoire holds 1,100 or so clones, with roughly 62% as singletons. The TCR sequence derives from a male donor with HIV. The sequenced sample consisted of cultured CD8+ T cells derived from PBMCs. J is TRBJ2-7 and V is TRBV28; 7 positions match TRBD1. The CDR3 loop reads CASSTRQGGVYMADEQYF. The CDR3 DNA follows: TGTGCCAGCAGTACGAGACAGGGTGGCGTATATATGGCTGACGAGCAGTACTTC.